The present entry profiles one TCR beta chain with its context. Its target is not known. One entry per CDR3 protein, called by TCRdb with MiXCR from the reads. The table has roughly 250,000 distinct CDR3 sequences, roughly 22% seen once. The record originates from a study of T cell repertoires in cytomegalovirus infection. Overall study: Public TCR beta signatures marked donors with CMV infection and the matching HLA. Study-wide findings and caveats: There were HLA-C-restricted CMV-specific TCR beta clonotypes dominating the ex vivo response. The cumulative frequency of public TCR beta families identified carriers of CMV plus the relevant HLA.

Germline V gene sequence: CDR1 DFQATT, CDR2 SNEGSKA (reference sequence). The germline V and J ends were trimmed by 6 bases and 1 base, with 10 bases remaining between them. The CDR3 totals 12 residues. The specimen sequenced was CD8+ T cells from PBMCs. The V call is TRBV20-1, the J call TRBJ2-7; tentatively, D is TRBD1 (6 bases). The clonotype comes from a human donor in good health (CMV status not recorded). Some clones in this sample may be carry-over from other donors' samples. The chain's CDR3 is CSARDISYEQYF. The CDR3 DNA follows: TGCAGTGCGAGGGACATATCCTACGAGCAGTACTTC.